The 13 T cell receptor beta chains below all came from one sample that was sequenced in a study of shared clonotypes between healthy human individuals. Generated by immunoSEQ multiplex PCR, the TCRdb table keeps only in-frame clones and is missing some. The repertoire holds 550,000 to 800,000 clones, with around 91% as singletons. Sequenced sample: memory CD8+ T cells from PBMCs. Subset denoted: CD45RO+ cells pooled with CCR7-negative TemRA cells. The receptor set was obtained from a man between 18 and 29 years old in good health. Some clones in this sample may be carry-over from other donors' samples.

This chain uses TRBV9 with TRBJ2-1; D is undetermined. CDR1 and CDR2 from the germline V gene are SGDLS and YYNGEE. Trimming removed 4 bases from V and 5 bases from J, with 19 bases in between. The CDR3 totals 16 residues. The CDR3 region has the DNA TGTGCCAGCAGCCCCTCCCCCAACCCTGGAAACAATGAGCAGTTCTTC. Protein sequence: CASSPSPNPGNNEQFF.

This clone was counted only a few times. The V gene is TRBV7-6, the J gene TRBJ2-7; D possibly matches TRBD1 or TRBD2 (5 bases each). The CDR3 runs 13 residues. Germline loops: CDR1 SGHVS, CDR2 FNYEAQ. The V and J ends lost 3 bases and 7 bases respectively, with 13 bases between them. The chain's CDR3 is CASSLGPTGEQYF. The CDR3 DNA is TGTGCCAGCAGCTTGGGACCTACTGGGGAGCAGTACTTC.

The chain is built from TRBV19 and TRBJ2-7, with 8 positions matching TRBD1. J lost 6 bases, V lost 6 bases, and 7 bases had no gene match. Germline CDR1 and CDR2: LNHDA and SQIVND (reference sequence). The CDR3 has 13 amino acids. For the CDR3, the DNA is TGTGCCAGTAGCCTCGGACAGGGTCTCGAGCAGTACTTC. Amino acids: CASSLGQGLEQYF.

Note on this clone: Being one base from a much bigger clone, this may be a read error. The chain has TRBV7-9 and TRBJ2-2; unclear D gene. V was trimmed by 6 bases and J by 4 bases, leaving 3 bases between them. The CDR3 runs 11 residues. Germline values: CDR1 SEHNR, CDR2 FQNEAQ (reference sequence). In DNA form, the CDR3 reads TGTGCCAGCAGGTCCACCGGGGAGCTGTTTTTT. Its translation: CASRSTGELFF.

This clone appeared a single time. The rearrangement links TRBV27 to TRBJ2-7; 11 bases match TRBD2. With 5 bases clipped from V and 2 bases from J, the junction kept 14 bases outside the gene matches. Germline V CDR1 and CDR2: MNHEY, SMNVEV (reference sequence). This CDR3 has 18 amino acids. This chain's CDR3 is CASSPLGTSGTSAYEQYF. CDR3 sequence (DNA): TGTGCCAGCAGTCCCTTGGGGACTAGCGGTACCTCTGCCTACGAGCAGTACTTC.

The chain uses TRBV5-6 and TRBJ2-5; 7 bases are shared with TRBD2. V trimming: 6 bases; J trimming: 2 bases; junction bases outside the gene matches: 10. Looked up from germline, CDR1 is SGHDT and CDR2 is YYEEEE. This CDR3 region has 15 residues. Here the CDR3 reads CASNLRGVRQETQYF. In DNA form, the CDR3 reads TGTGCCAGCAACTTACGGGGGGTGCGACAAGAGACCCAGTACTTC.

The chain joins TRBV4-1 to TRBJ2-3; TRBD2 agrees at 7 bases. J was trimmed by 6 bases and V by 4 bases; bases with no gene match: 13. Germline CDR1 and CDR2: MGHRA and YSYEKL. The CDR3 covers 16 residues. CDR3 DNA: TGCGCCAGCAGCCTAGCTGCCGCGGGAGCGAGCGATACGCAGTATTTT. It yields the protein CASSLAAAGASDTQYF.

The rearrangement uses TRBV15 and TRBJ2-7, with 9 bases lining up with TRBD2. This CDR3 region has 14 residues. Per the germline V gene, CDR1 is LNHNV and CDR2 is YYDKDF (reference sequence). J lost 3 bases, V lost 5 bases, and 5 bases had no gene match. CDR3 region: CATSQRTSDYEQYF. The CDR3 DNA reads as TGTGCCACCAGCCAACGGACTAGCGACTACGAGCAGTACTTC. The full variable domain, with the rest looked up from reference TRBV15 and TRBJ2-7, is DAMVIQNPRYQVTQFGKPVTLSCSQTLNHNVMYWYQQKSSQAPKLLFHYYDKDFNNEADTPDNFQSRRPNTSFCFLDIRSPGLGDTAMYLCATSQRTSDYEQYFGPGTRLTVT.

The chain recombines TRBV6-1 with TRBJ1-5; 7 bases fit TRBD1. The CDR3 runs to 14 residues. Germline CDR1 is MNHNS and CDR2 is SASEGT. Trimming at V came to 5 bases and at J to 3 bases, leaving 4 bases not matched to a gene. CDR3 nucleotides: TGTGCCAGCAGTCTAACAGGGGCCAATCAGCCCCAGCATTTT. It specifies CASSLTGANQPQHF.

The V call is TRBV27, the J call TRBJ1-5, with D hard to call. Trimming cost V 7 bases and J 1 base, with 11 bases left between them. CDR1 is MNHEY and CDR2 is SMNVEV in the germline V gene (reference sequence). The CDR3 totals 14 residues. Written as DNA, the CDR3 is TGTGCCAGCACCTCAGGAGGGAGCAATCAGCCCCAGCATTTT. This encodes CASTSGGSNQPQHF.

The chain links TRBV7-9 to TRBJ2-1, with 11 bases matching TRBD2. After removal of 6 bases from V and 8 bases from J, the junction contained 9 bases not matched to a gene. The length of the CDR3 is 15 residues. Germline V lookup: CDR1 SEHNR, CDR2 FQNEAQ (reference sequence). The DNA for the CDR3 is TGTGCCAGCAGACCTAGCGGGAGGAAGGACGATGAGCAGTTCTTC. This encodes CASRPSGRKDDEQFF.

This sequence joins TRBV4-3 and TRBJ2-7; 8 positions agree with TRBD1. This CDR3 has 18 amino acids. V lost 0 bases and J lost 0; bases outside the gene matches: 10. In germline, CDR1 is LGHNA, CDR2 YSLEER. The CDR3 reads CASSQDHAPTGGSYEQYF. CDR3 nucleotide sequence: TGCGCCAGCAGCCAAGACCATGCCCCAACAGGGGGCTCCTACGAGCAGTACTTC.

CDR3 coding DNA: TGTGCTCAGGAGGCGGTAGATACGCAGTATTTT. It encodes CAQEAVDTQYF. The chain carries TRBV9 and TRBJ2-3, with D possibly being TRBD2 (5 bases). The CDR3 has 11 amino acids. CDR1 is SGDLS, CDR2 YYNGEE, per germline.